Listed below are T cell receptor beta chains from one sample, sequenced in a study of T cell responses to AZD1222 COVID-19 vaccine. Some clones are missing from TCRdb's copy, which holds only in-frame ones; the method was immunoSEQ multiplex PCR. The sample includes about 140,000 clones, approximately 86% seen only once; the top ten take under 5.5%. The sequences come from peripheral blood, collected 28 days after the second dose of the MenACWY control vaccine. All receptors derive from an adult who received the MenACWY meningococcal vaccine as a control. Both conserved end residues are part of each CDR3. Fields, in order: CDR3 protein, CDR3 DNA, V gene, J gene, D gene, clone size. A D gene is named only where the DNA matches it firmly. Rows may omit the clone size; those that give it use once, few, many or a size class.

CDR3: CSVVSSLSGTQYF
DNA: TGCAGCGTTGTTTCCAGTCTAAGCGGGACCCAGTACTTC
V: TRBV29-1
J: TRBJ2-5
D: -
size: -

CDR3: CASRPGQGKAPLHF
DNA: TGTGCCAGCAGGCCGGGACAGGGGAAGGCACCCCTCCACTTT
V: TRBV27
J: TRBJ1-6
D: TRBD1
size: -

CDR3: CASSQEGGDGYTF
DNA: TGTGCCAGCAGCCAAGAGGGAGGGGATGGCTACACCTTC
V: TRBV4-2
J: TRBJ1-2
D: -
size: few

CDR3: CASSTRQGSYNEQFF
DNA: TGTGCCAGCAGCACCAGACAGGGCTCCTACAATGAGCAGTTCTTC
V: TRBV12-1
J: TRBJ2-1
D: -
size: -

CDR3: CASSLGSGVLSETQYF
DNA: TGTGCCAGCAGCTTAGGTAGCGGGGTACTATCAGAGACCCAGTACTTC
V: TRBV7-2
J: TRBJ2-5
D: TRBD2
size: once

CDR3: CASSLPAGSGNTIYF
DNA: TGTGCCAGCAGCCTTCCTGCGGGCTCTGGAAACACCATATATTTT
V: TRBV5-6
J: TRBJ1-3
D: -
size: -

CDR3: CASSPFTGTGVGDTQYF
DNA: TGTGCCAGCAGCCCATTCACCGGGACAGGGGTAGGAGATACGCAGTATTTT
V: TRBV7-3
J: TRBJ2-3
D: TRBD1
size: -

CDR3: CATSDGTGGQETQYF
DNA: TGTGCCACCAGTGATGGGACGGGAGGCCAAGAGACCCAGTACTTC
V: TRBV24-1
J: TRBJ2-5
D: TRBD2
size: once

CDR3: CASSAQGGEGGYTF
DNA: TGTGCCAGCAGTGCACAGGGTGGCGAGGGTGGCTACACCTTC
V: TRBV2
J: TRBJ1-2
D: -
size: -

CDR3: CASSLGQDFYGYTF
DNA: TGTGCCAGCAGCCTGGGGCAAGACTTCTATGGCTACACCTTC
V: TRBV6-1
J: TRBJ1-2
D: -
size: -

CDR3: CATVRAPSEKLFF
DNA: TGTGCCACGGTCAGAGCCCCTAGTGAAAAACTGTTTTTT
V: TRBV15
J: TRBJ1-4
D: -
size: -

CDR3: CASSGRVPGSPLHF
DNA: TGTGCCAGCTCGGGCCGGGTCCCAGGTTCACCCCTCCACTTT
V: TRBV27
J: TRBJ1-6
D: -
size: -

CDR3: CAWTGQGSATNEKLFF
DNA: TGTGCCTGGACGGGACAGGGGTCGGCGACTAATGAAAAACTGTTTTTT
V: TRBV30
J: TRBJ1-4
D: TRBD1
size: -

CDR3: CASSLLPTEYSTDTQYF
DNA: TGTGCCAGCAGTTTACTGCCGACAGAGTACTCCACAGATACGCAGTATTTT
V: TRBV27
J: TRBJ2-3
D: -
size: -

CDR3: CASSFPDSLLHF
DNA: TGTGCCAGCAGCTTCCCGGACTCACTCCTCCACTTT
V: TRBV6-5
J: TRBJ1-6
D: -
size: -

CDR3: CASSFEGTNTGELFF
DNA: TGTGCCAGCAGCTTTGAGGGGACGAACACCGGGGAGCTGTTTTTT
V: TRBV7-2
J: TRBJ2-2
D: -
size: -

CDR3: CASSQPGPQQYF
DNA: TGTGCCAGCAGCCAGCCCGGTCCCCAGCAGTACTTC
V: TRBV11-2
J: TRBJ2-7
D: -
size: -

CDR3: CASSEARLAGAEYF
DNA: TGTGCCAGCAGTGAAGCGAGACTAGCCGGGGCAGAGTACTTC
V: TRBV6-1
J: TRBJ2-7
D: TRBD2
size: -

CDR3: CSASPETSGGTGELFF
DNA: TGCAGTGCTAGTCCTGAGACTAGCGGGGGCACCGGGGAGCTGTTTTTT
V: TRBV20-1
J: TRBJ2-2
D: TRBD2
size: -

CDR3: CASSFTSNSPLHF
DNA: TGTGCCAGCAGCTTTACGTCAAATTCACCCCTCCACTTT
V: TRBV7-9
J: TRBJ1-6
D: -
size: -

CDR3: CASSFDRDSTYEQYF
DNA: TGTGCCAGCAGCTTTGATCGGGACTCGACCTACGAGCAGTACTTC
V: TRBV7-2
J: TRBJ2-7
D: -
size: -

CDR3: CASSVSSGSGTGELFF
DNA: TGTGCCAGCAGCGTTAGTAGCGGGAGCGGGACCGGGGAGCTGTTTTTT
V: TRBV7-2
J: TRBJ2-2
D: TRBD2
size: -

CDR3: CASSTDGTGPGYGYTF
DNA: TGTGCCAGCAGCACCGACGGAACGGGTCCCGGCTATGGCTACACCTTC
V: TRBV7-8
J: TRBJ1-2
D: -
size: -

CDR3: CASRETGGYTEAFF
DNA: TGTGCCAGCAGGGAAACAGGGGGGTACACTGAAGCTTTCTTT
V: TRBV25-1
J: TRBJ1-1
D: TRBD1
size: -

CDR3: CASSLTRGISGNQPQHF
DNA: TGTGCCAGCAGCTTGACGAGGGGAATCAGTGGCAATCAGCCCCAGCATTTT
V: TRBV5-5
J: TRBJ1-5
D: -
size: -

CDR3: CASSYRLAGNYEQYF
DNA: TGTGCCAGCAGTTACCGACTAGCGGGGAACTACGAGCAGTACTTC
V: TRBV6-5
J: TRBJ2-7
D: TRBD2
size: -

CDR3: CASSVEGRADTQYF
DNA: TGTGCCAGCAGTGTTGAGGGCCGTGCAGATACGCAGTATTTT
V: TRBV2
J: TRBJ2-3
D: -
size: few

CDR3: CASSPHPGDRSSTDTQYF
DNA: TGTGCCAGCTCACCACATCCAGGCGACAGATCTAGCACAGATACGCAGTATTTT
V: TRBV18
J: TRBJ2-3
D: -
size: -

CDR3: CASSPTHGYEQYF
DNA: TGTGCCAGCTCACCAACCCATGGCTACGAGCAGTACTTC
V: TRBV18
J: TRBJ2-7
D: -
size: -

CDR3: CASSYLRREQYF
DNA: TGTGCCAGCAGCTATCTCAGGCGGGAGCAGTACTTC
V: TRBV28
J: TRBJ2-7
D: -
size: -

CDR3: CASSSDGIFSSYNSPLHF
DNA: TGTGCCAGCAGCTCGGACGGAATCTTCAGCTCCTATAATTCACCCCTCCACTTT
V: TRBV5-6
J: TRBJ1-6
D: -
size: -

CDR3: CATRSGTGGTEAFF
DNA: TGTGCCACCAGATCCGGGACAGGGGGCACTGAAGCTTTCTTT
V: TRBV24-1
J: TRBJ1-1
D: TRBD1
size: -

CDR3: CASSQDGQGRDEKLFF
DNA: TGCGCCAGCAGCCAAGATGGGCAGGGTCGGGATGAAAAACTGTTTTTT
V: TRBV4-3
J: TRBJ1-4
D: -
size: -

CDR3: CASSRTGSGANVLTF
DNA: TGTGCCAGCAGCCGTACAGGGTCCGGGGCCAACGTCCTGACTTTC
V: TRBV5-4
J: TRBJ2-6
D: -
size: -

CDR3: CASRRTLNTEAFF
DNA: TGTGCCAGCAGGAGGACATTGAACACTGAAGCTTTCTTT
V: TRBV28
J: TRBJ1-1
D: -
size: -

CDR3: CASGLGTSVNEQFF
DNA: TGTGCTAGTGGTTTAGGGACTAGCGTGAATGAGCAGTTCTTC
V: TRBV12-5
J: TRBJ2-1
D: TRBD2
size: few

CDR3: CASSQGVSRNEKLFF
DNA: TGCGCCAGCAGCCAAGGTGTAAGCCGTAATGAAAAACTGTTTTTT
V: TRBV4-3
J: TRBJ1-4
D: -
size: -

CDR3: CASTSVGTEAFF
DNA: TGTGCCAGCACCTCCGTAGGCACTGAAGCTTTCTTT
V: TRBV25-1
J: TRBJ1-1
D: -
size: few

CDR3: CASSLGWSGDEQYF
DNA: TGTGCCAGCAGCTTAGGGTGGTCGGGGGACGAGCAGTACTTC
V: TRBV7-2
J: TRBJ2-7
D: -
size: -

CDR3: CSVGRGGAGEAFF
DNA: TGCAGCGTCGGGAGAGGAGGGGCGGGTGAAGCTTTCTTT
V: TRBV29-1
J: TRBJ1-1
D: -
size: -

CDR3: CASSSGQGALDTQYF
DNA: TGTGCCAGCAGCTCAGGACAGGGGGCGTTGGATACGCAGTATTTT
V: TRBV11-2
J: TRBJ2-3
D: TRBD1
size: once

CDR3: CASSTTGAETQYF
DNA: TGTGCCAGCAGTACGACAGGGGCGGAGACCCAGTACTTC
V: TRBV2
J: TRBJ2-5
D: TRBD1
size: -

CDR3: CASTWGSNSPLHF
DNA: TGTGCCAGCACGTGGGGGAGTAATTCACCCCTCCACTTT
V: TRBV11-3
J: TRBJ1-6
D: -
size: few

CDR3: CAWSVPDRADSPLHF
DNA: TGTGCCTGGAGTGTCCCGGACAGGGCAGATTCACCCCTCCACTTT
V: TRBV30
J: TRBJ1-6
D: TRBD1
size: -

CDR3: CASSQEGSVNEQFF
DNA: TGCGCCAGCAGCCAAGAAGGCTCCGTCAATGAGCAGTTCTTC
V: TRBV4-3
J: TRBJ2-1
D: -
size: -

CDR3: CASFGLAGGSYEQYF
DNA: TGTGCCAGTTTCGGACTAGCGGGAGGGTCCTACGAGCAGTACTTC
V: TRBV6-5
J: TRBJ2-7
D: TRBD2
size: -

CDR3: CAISPVSGSTGELFF
DNA: TGTGCCATCAGCCCAGTTAGCGGGAGCACCGGGGAGCTGTTTTTT
V: TRBV10-3
J: TRBJ2-2
D: TRBD2
size: -

CDR3: CASSKYPPASSYQETQYF
DNA: TGTGCCAGCAGCAAATACCCCCCGGCTAGCAGCTACCAAGAGACCCAGTACTTC
V: TRBV7-6
J: TRBJ2-5
D: -
size: -

CDR3: CASSLGALQPQHF
DNA: TGTGCCAGCAGTTTAGGCGCCTTACAGCCCCAGCATTTT
V: TRBV27
J: TRBJ1-5
D: -
size: -

CDR3: CASSSQWRQGLIYGYTF
DNA: TGTGCCAGCAGTTCACAGTGGCGACAGGGCTTGATCTATGGCTACACCTTC
V: TRBV27
J: TRBJ1-2
D: TRBD1
size: -

CDR3: CASSLSRGLTNVLTF
DNA: TGTGCCAGCAGCTTAAGTAGGGGACTCACCAACGTCCTGACTTTC
V: TRBV7-3
J: TRBJ2-6
D: -
size: -

CDR3: CASSARPGTDYNSPLHF
DNA: TGTGCCAGCAGCGCCCGACCTGGGACCGATTATAATTCACCCCTCCACTTT
V: TRBV9
J: TRBJ1-6
D: -
size: -

CDR3: CASSFRTGNAYEQYF
DNA: TGTGCCAGCAGCTTCCGGACAGGGAACGCCTACGAGCAGTACTTC
V: TRBV7-2
J: TRBJ2-7
D: TRBD1
size: -

CDR3: CASSLGGGGNTEAFF
DNA: TGTGCCAGCTCACTCGGCGGAGGGGGGAACACTGAAGCTTTCTTT
V: TRBV18
J: TRBJ1-1
D: -
size: -

CDR3: CASRVDRNTDTQYF
DNA: TGTGCCAGCAGGGTAGACAGGAACACAGATACGCAGTATTTT
V: TRBV7-2
J: TRBJ2-3
D: -
size: -